One sample yielded the 9 T cell receptor beta chains listed below, sequenced in a study of OX40 agonist ivuxolimab in advanced cancers. Sequencing was performed with immunoSEQ multiplex PCR; in TCRdb, only in-frame clones are kept and a portion is missing. In the table there are around 59,000 clones, 80% to 90% of which are singletons. The sample was CD4+ or CD8+ T cells sorted from blood, taken in a trial of the OX40 agonist ivuxolimab. These receptors were taken from an adult with an advanced solid tumor such as melanoma, head and neck, liver or kidney cancer.

The chain joins TRBV4-1 to TRBJ2-1; 7 nucleotides match TRBD1. V was pared by 4 bases and J by 6 bases, with 9 bases of the junction left unmatched. In germline, CDR1 is MGHRA, CDR2 YSYEKL. This CDR3 contains 15 residues. Written as DNA, the CDR3 is TGCGCCAGCAGCCCGTCGGGACAGATGGGCAATGAGCAGTTCTTC. Its protein is CASSPSGQMGNEQFF.

The chain employs TRBV28 and TRBJ1-1; the match to TRBD1 covers 9 bases. Germline loops: CDR1 MDHEN, CDR2 SYDVKM. CDR3 length equals 15 residues. Trimming removed 3 bases from V and 7 bases from J; junction bases left unmatched: 9. The CDR3 DNA sequence: TGTGCCAGCAGTTTGGGGACAGGGCCCCTCGGTGAAGCTTTCTTT. Translated, it gives CASSLGTGPLGEAFF.

In DNA, the CDR3 is TGTGCCAGCAGTTTCAGGGGAGGCGACGAGCAGTACTTC. Amino acid sequence: CASSFRGGDEQYF. The chain recombines TRBV28 with TRBJ2-7, with D perhaps TRBD1 or TRBD2 (6 bases each). With 3 bases removed from V and 5 bases from J, the gap between germline ends came to 11 bases. Germline CDR1 reads MDHEN; CDR2 reads SYDVKM. This CDR3 is 13 amino acids long.

The V call is TRBV10-2, the J call TRBJ2-7, with 7 bases lining up with TRBD1. The CDR3 consists of 15 residues. V lost 4 bases and J lost 4; bases outside the gene matches: 10. Germline V gene sequence: CDR1 WSHSY, CDR2 SAAADI. CDR3 DNA sequence: TGCGCCAGCAGTGCGTTTCCATGGACAGGTTACGAGCAGTACTTC. This translates into CASSAFPWTGYEQYF.

V is TRBV5-6 and J is TRBJ1-1, with D perhaps matching TRBD1 (6 bases). The V gene lost 0 bases and the J gene lost 9 bases, with 15 bases spanning the gap. The CDR3 has 14 amino acids. The germline V gene has CDR1 SGHDT and CDR2 YYEEEE. The CDR3 loop reads CASSLEGTGAQAFF. CDR3 in DNA: TGTGCCAGCAGCTTGGAAGGCACGGGGGCTCAAGCTTTCTTT.

The V call is TRBV27, the J call TRBJ2-1; TRBD2 is a possible D gene (6 bases). V lost 6 bases, J lost 4 bases, and 13 bases lay in between. This CDR3 contains 14 residues. Germline loops: CDR1 MNHEY, CDR2 SMNVEV (reference sequence). The CDR3 loop reads CASSLRGFYNEQFF. DNA of the CDR3: TGTGCCAGCAGCCTTCGGGGGTTTTACAATGAGCAGTTCTTC.

The rearrangement joins TRBV13 to TRBJ2-2, with a weak D call TRBD2 (6 bases). The CDR3 has 15 amino acids. With 4 bases removed from V and 1 base from J, the gap between germline ends came to 10 bases. CDR1 and CDR2 from the germline V gene are PRHDT and FYEKMQ (reference sequence). The CDR3 bases are TGTGCCAGCAGCTCCAGCGGGCAGAACACCGGGGAGCTGTTTTTT. Translating gives CASSSSGQNTGELFF.

The J gene is TRBJ2-7, the V gene TRBV19, with TRBD1 matching 7 bases. Unmatched junction bases numbered 14, after V lost 9 bases and J lost 6 bases. The germline CDR1 and CDR2 sequences are LNHDA and SQIVND (reference sequence). This CDR3 contains 14 residues. DNA for the CDR3: TGTGCCAGCCGGACAGGCCCAGCTCCTGGCGAGCAGTACGTC. As protein: CASRTGPAPGEQYV.

The rearrangement joins TRBV5-1 to TRBJ1-2; TRBD1 aligns across 10 bases. The CDR3 extends over 13 amino acids. The V gene end was trimmed by 4 bases and the J gene end by 6 bases; junction bases not matched to a gene: 3. CDR1 and CDR2 from the germline V gene are SGHRS and YFSETQ. DNA for the CDR3: TGCGCCAGCAGCCCTGGGACAGGGGATGGCTACACCTTC. Amino acid sequence: CASSPGTGDGYTF.